Presented here are 20 T cell receptor beta chains from one specimen sequenced in a study of molecular identifiers for immune sequencing clone quantification. TCRdb fed the PCR reads into MiXCR, producing one record per CDR3 protein. Among a few hundred thousand distinct CDR3 sequences listed, roughly 24% were seen once. Source material: naive CD8+ T cells from blood, with Jurkat cell RNA spiked in. The subset denotes: FACS-sorted CD8+CD4-CCR7+CD45RA+ naive T cells. These receptor sequences come from a human donor in good health. Some libraries in this study had Jurkat cell RNA spiked in.

The rearrangement joins TRBV4-3 to TRBJ2-7, with TRBD2 matching 9 bases. CDR3 length equals 21 residues. With V trimmed by 0 bases and J by 12 bases, 30 bases remained unmatched. Germline V gives CDR1 LGHNA, CDR2 YSLEER. The CDR3 loop reads CASSQDDVFGTLKSGLAGPYF. The CDR3 nucleotides are TGCGCCAGCAGCCAAGACGACGTATTCGGGACGCTCAAATCGGGCCTAGCGGGGCCGTACTTC.

V gene TRBV5-6 combines with J gene TRBJ2-3; 11 positions match TRBD2. Germline assignment: CDR1 SGHDT and CDR2 YYEEEE. The CDR3 has 15 residues. J gave up 8 bases and V 0 bases, and 5 bases lay outside the gene matches. CDR3 DNA: TGTGCCAGCAGCTTGGGACTAGCGGGGTTAGCTACGCAGTATTTT. Translation gives CASSLGLAGLATQYF.

A note on this clonotype: A much larger clone differs from this one at a single base, so this may be a read error. This likely comes from a read error, as the CDR3 has no conserved phenylalanine or tryptophan at its end. V gene TRBV5-1 combines with J gene TRBJ2-5; 8 bases are shared with TRBD1. The CDR3 spans 15 residues. V was clipped by 0 bases and J by 3 bases; unmatched bases: 4. The germline V gene encodes CDR1 SGHRS and CDR2 YFSETQ. The CDR3: CASSLAKTGEETQYS. DNA of the CDR3: TGCGCCAGCAGCTTGGCCAAGACAGGGGAAGAGACCCAGTACTCC.

This clonotype has only a few counts. The chain couples TRBV13 to TRBJ2-5; TRBD2 might be the D (5 bases). The CDR3 extends over 14 amino acids. V was pared by 7 bases and J by 3 bases, with 15 bases between. Germline loops: CDR1 PRHDT, CDR2 FYEKMQ (reference sequence). The DNA of the CDR3 is TGTGCCAGCACCCCGGCCAACGGGGAAGAGACCCAGTACTTC. This gives the protein CASTPANGEETQYF.

On this clonotype: Compared with germline, one end of the junction differs, possibly owing to a read error. The chain carries TRBV6-2 or TRBV6-3 and TRBJ2-2; maybe TRBD2 (5 bases). The germline gives CDR1 MNHEY, CDR2 SVGEGT. The CDR3 extends over 16 amino acids. CDR3 in amino acids: CASSSYGPATPGERFF. In nucleotides, the CDR3 is TGTGCCAGCAGTTCTTATGGCCCCGCGACCCCCGGGGAGCGGTTTTTT.

This clonotype has more than one count but fewer than ten. The chain has TRBV4-1 and TRBJ2-7; 7 positions match TRBD1. Per germline, CDR1 MGHRA and CDR2 YSYEKL. The CDR3 covers 15 residues. V lost 5 bases, J lost 0 bases, and 7 bases stayed unmatched. In DNA, the CDR3 is TGCGCCAGCAGCTTAACAGGGGATCGCTCCTACGAGCAGTACTTC. Translated, it gives CASSLTGDRSYEQYF.

The gene calls are TRBV20-1 and TRBJ1-4; tentatively, D is TRBD1 (5 bases). The germline gives CDR1 DFQATT, CDR2 SNEGSKA (reference sequence). Trimming removed 2 bases from V and 7 bases from J, with 14 bases in between. The CDR3 has 14 residues. The CDR3 DNA reads as TGCAGTGCTAGACTGACAGATATAAGTGAAAAACTGTTTTTT. Its protein product is CSARLTDISEKLFF.

This clonotype was found a few times. The chain couples TRBV6-5 to TRBJ1-1; TRBD1 is a possible D gene (6 bases). V lost 0 bases, J lost 1 base, and 15 bases lay in between. The CDR3 runs 17 residues. Per germline, CDR1 MNHEY and CDR2 SVGAGI. Here the CDR3 DNA reads TGTGCCAGCAGTTACTCGATGGCAGGGGCACAGAACACTGAAGCTTTCTTT. Amino acid sequence: CASSYSMAGAQNTEAFF.

This clonotype showed up many times. The genes are TRBV20-1 and TRBJ2-7; no reliable D call. The ends were cut back, 5 bases at V and 7 bases at J, with 9 bases in the middle. Germline CDR1 and CDR2: DFQATT and SNEGSKA (reference sequence). The CDR3 consists of 10 residues. The CDR3 DNA is TGCAGTGCTCTGAAGACAGAGCAGTACTTC. Translating gives CSALKTEQYF.

This clonotype was detected only a few times. The chain recombines TRBV28 with TRBJ1-1, with a possible D match to TRBD1 (5 bases). CDR1 and CDR2 from the germline V gene are MDHEN and SYDVKM. This CDR3 contains 13 residues. Trimming cost V 6 bases and J 5 bases, with 13 bases left between them. CDR3 amino acids: CASSRVEETEAFF. In nucleotides, the CDR3 is TGTGCCAGCAGCAGGGTCGAGGAGACTGAAGCTTTCTTT.

V and J are TRBV12-3 or TRBV12-4 and TRBJ2-3; 7 nucleotides agree with TRBD2. CDR3 size: 16 residues. V dropped 5 bases and J dropped 1; count of bases not matched to a gene: 9. The CDR3 protein is CASSGNWAGGTDTQYF. Written as DNA, the CDR3 is TGTGCCAGCAGTGGGAATTGGGCGGGAGGCACAGATACGCAGTATTTT.

This clonotype was seen a handful of times. The chain uses TRBV4-3 and TRBJ2-5; TRBD1 or TRBD2 may be the D gene (5 bases each). Germline lookup yields CDR1 LGHNA and CDR2 YSLEER. V was clipped by 0 bases and J by 5 bases, with 13 bases between them. The CDR3 has 15 amino acids. In DNA form, the CDR3 reads TGCGCCAGCAGCCAAGATAGAGGGGCGGTGGAGACCCAGTACTTC. It is translated as CASSQDRGAVETQYF.

This clonotype has ten or more counts. The rearrangement uses TRBV13 and TRBJ1-1; maybe TRBD1 (6 bases). The CDR3 sequence is 14 residues long. Trimming removed 5 bases from V and 8 bases from J, with 18 bases in between. The germline gives CDR1 PRHDT, CDR2 FYEKMQ (reference sequence). CDR3 residues: CASSGGAGVGEAFF. CDR3 nucleotides: TGTGCCAGCAGCGGGGGGGCAGGGGTCGGAGAAGCTTTCTTT.

This clonotype was detected only a few times. The V gene is TRBV7-9, the J gene TRBJ2-2, with a tentative D call TRBD2 (5 bases). The germline gives CDR1 SEHNR, CDR2 FQNEAQ (reference sequence). Trimming pared 5 bases from V and 6 bases from J, leaving 10 bases between. CDR3 size: 13 residues. For the CDR3, the DNA is TGTGCCAGCAGCAGAACTAGTTCCGGGGAGCTGTTTTTT. Translation gives CASSRTSSGELFF.

The table lists this clonotype with many counts. This chain's CDR3 is CSVSSPGRFDEAFF. The DNA for the CDR3 is TGCAGCGTTTCTAGTCCCGGGAGGTTCGATGAAGCTTTCTTT. This chain uses TRBV29-1 with TRBJ1-1; D gene ambiguous. Germline-derived CDR1 and CDR2 are SQVTM and ANQGSEA. The CDR3 is 14 residues long. Trimming took 5 bases from V and 7 from J, leaving 20 bases between them.

This clonotype has only a few counts. This chain links TRBV4-3 with TRBJ1-5; D is uncertain. Germline assignment: CDR1 LGHNA and CDR2 YSLEER. Trimming shortened V by 0 bases and J by 6 bases, and 12 bases separated the two germline ends. This CDR3 spans 15 amino acids. The chain's CDR3 is CASSQDFGVGQPQHF. CDR3 sequence (DNA): TGCGCCAGCAGCCAAGATTTCGGGGTTGGTCAGCCCCAGCATTTT.

Worth noting for this clonotype: A read error may be the cause here, since a much bigger clone is one base away. The chain has TRBV6-2 or TRBV6-3 and TRBJ2-5, with D perhaps assigned TRBD1 or TRBD2 (7 bases each). The CDR3 runs to 15 residues. Germline values: CDR1 MNHEY, CDR2 SVGEGT. Written as DNA, the CDR3 is TGTGCCAGCAGTTATCGGGGGGCAGGGGGAGAGCCCCAGTACTTC. Protein sequence: CASSYRGAGGEPQYF.

A single count supports this clonotype. The rearrangement links TRBV27 to TRBJ2-4; 10 bases align to TRBD1. The trim removed 5 bases at V and 8 bases at J, leaving 6 bases unmatched. The CDR3 sequence is 14 residues long. Per the germline V gene, CDR1 is MNHEY and CDR2 is SMNVEV (reference sequence). CDR3 protein: CASSPGTGVDIQYF. In DNA, the CDR3 is TGTGCCAGCAGTCCCGGGACAGGGGTCGACATTCAGTACTTC.

This clonotype was seen a handful of times. The chain employs TRBV6-2 or TRBV6-3 and TRBJ2-3; D is unclear. The V gene's germline CDR1 is MNHEY and CDR2 SVGEGT. Trimming removed 7 bases at V and 9 bases at J, with 20 bases between. The CDR3 totals 14 residues. The CDR3 loop is CASTIAPTLPTQYF. CDR3 in DNA: TGTGCCAGCACCATAGCCCCGACACTTCCAACGCAGTATTTT.

This clonotype appeared many times. V usage is TRBV7-9 and J usage is TRBJ1-4, with 7 bases that match TRBD1. The CDR3 runs 15 residues. Germline lookup yields CDR1 SEHNR and CDR2 FQNEAQ (reference sequence). Germline trimming cut 5 bases from V and 3 bases from J; bases unmatched to any gene: 6. The CDR3 here is CASSPITGANEKLFF. Written as DNA, the CDR3 is TGTGCCAGCAGCCCCATCACAGGGGCTAATGAAAAACTGTTTTTT.